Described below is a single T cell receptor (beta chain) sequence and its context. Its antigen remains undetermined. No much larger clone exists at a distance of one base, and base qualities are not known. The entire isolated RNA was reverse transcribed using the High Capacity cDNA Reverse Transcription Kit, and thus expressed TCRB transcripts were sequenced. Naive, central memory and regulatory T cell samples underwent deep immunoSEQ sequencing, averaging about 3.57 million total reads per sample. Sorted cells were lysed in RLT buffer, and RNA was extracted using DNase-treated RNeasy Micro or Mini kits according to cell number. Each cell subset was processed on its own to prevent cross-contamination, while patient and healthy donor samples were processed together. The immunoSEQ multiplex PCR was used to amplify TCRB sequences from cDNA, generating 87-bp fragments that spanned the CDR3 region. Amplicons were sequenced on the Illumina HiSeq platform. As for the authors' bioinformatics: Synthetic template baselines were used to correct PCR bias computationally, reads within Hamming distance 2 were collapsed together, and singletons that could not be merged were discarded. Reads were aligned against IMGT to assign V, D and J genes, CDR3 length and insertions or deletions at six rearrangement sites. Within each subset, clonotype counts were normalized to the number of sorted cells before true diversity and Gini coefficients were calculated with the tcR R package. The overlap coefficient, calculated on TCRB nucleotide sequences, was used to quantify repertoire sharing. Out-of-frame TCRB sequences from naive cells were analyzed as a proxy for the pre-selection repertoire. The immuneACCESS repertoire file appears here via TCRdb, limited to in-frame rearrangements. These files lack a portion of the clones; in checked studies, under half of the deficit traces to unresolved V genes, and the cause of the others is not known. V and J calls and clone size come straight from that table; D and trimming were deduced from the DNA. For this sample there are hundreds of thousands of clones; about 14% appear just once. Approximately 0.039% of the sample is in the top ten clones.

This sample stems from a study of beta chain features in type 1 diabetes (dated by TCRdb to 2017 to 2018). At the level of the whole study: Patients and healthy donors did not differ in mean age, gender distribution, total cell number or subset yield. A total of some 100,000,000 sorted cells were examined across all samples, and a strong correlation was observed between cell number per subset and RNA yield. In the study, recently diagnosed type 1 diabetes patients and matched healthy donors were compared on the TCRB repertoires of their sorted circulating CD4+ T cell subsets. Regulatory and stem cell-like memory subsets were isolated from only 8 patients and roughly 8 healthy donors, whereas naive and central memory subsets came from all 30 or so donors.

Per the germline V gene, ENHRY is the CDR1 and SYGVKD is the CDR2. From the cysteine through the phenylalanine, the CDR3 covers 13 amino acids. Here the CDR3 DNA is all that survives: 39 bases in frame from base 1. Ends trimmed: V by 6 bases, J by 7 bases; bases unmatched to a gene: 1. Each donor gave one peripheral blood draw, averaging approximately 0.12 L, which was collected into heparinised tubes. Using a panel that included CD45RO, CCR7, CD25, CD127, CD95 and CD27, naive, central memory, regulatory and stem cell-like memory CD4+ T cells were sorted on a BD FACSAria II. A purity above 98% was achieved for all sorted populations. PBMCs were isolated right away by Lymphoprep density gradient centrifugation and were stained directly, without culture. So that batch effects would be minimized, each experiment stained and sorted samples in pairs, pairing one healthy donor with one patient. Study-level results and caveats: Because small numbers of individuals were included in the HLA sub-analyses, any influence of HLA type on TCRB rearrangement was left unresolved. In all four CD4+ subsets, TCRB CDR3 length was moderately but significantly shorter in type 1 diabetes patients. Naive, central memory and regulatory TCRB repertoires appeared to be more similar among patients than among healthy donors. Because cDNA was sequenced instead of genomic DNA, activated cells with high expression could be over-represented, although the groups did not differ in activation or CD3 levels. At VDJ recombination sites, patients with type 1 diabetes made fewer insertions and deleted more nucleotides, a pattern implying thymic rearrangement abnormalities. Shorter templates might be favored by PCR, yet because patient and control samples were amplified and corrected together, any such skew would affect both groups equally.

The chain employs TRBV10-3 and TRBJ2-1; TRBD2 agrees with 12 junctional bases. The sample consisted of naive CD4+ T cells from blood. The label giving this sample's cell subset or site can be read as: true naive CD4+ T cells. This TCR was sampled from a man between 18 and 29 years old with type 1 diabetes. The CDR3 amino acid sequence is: CAIRGLAGNEQFF. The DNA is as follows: TGTGCCATCAGAGGACTAGCGGGAAATGAGCAGTTCTTC.